This TCR beta chain derives from a study of shared T cell receptors in the human thymus. Only in-frame clones appear in the TCRdb table, and some are missing; sequencing was by immunoSEQ multiplex PCR. This table has hundreds of thousands of clones, about 95% appearing once. From germline, CDR1 is MNHEY and CDR2 SMNVEV (reference sequence). This CDR3 contains 18 residues. V lost 6 bases and J lost 6, with 30 bases in between. Sample: thymocytes. The TCR sequence derives from a human donor. The gene calls are TRBV27 and TRBJ2-7; possibly TRBD1 or TRBD2 for D (6 bases each). CDR3 in amino acids: CASSLGVGGGSDPTEQYF. The CDR3 region has the DNA TGTGCCAGCAGCCTAGGGGTGGGGGGCGGTAGCGACCCCACCGAGCAGTACTTC.